One and the same sample provided the 9 T cell receptor beta chains below, sequenced in a study of cytomegalovirus exposure and HLA in healthy donors. Using immunoSEQ multiplex PCR, the repertoire was profiled, and TCRdb retains in-frame clones only, with some absent. The sample lists approximately 100,000 clones, roughly 92% occurring once. Input material: PBMCs. All receptors derive from a woman aged 25-40 years in good health and CMV-seropositive.

CDR3 nucleotides: TGTGCCAGTAGTATAAACGCAGGGCGGAACACTGAAGCTTTCTTT. It yields the protein CASSINAGRNTEAFF. The rearrangement links TRBV19 to TRBJ1-1; tentatively, D is TRBD1 (5 bases). The CDR3 runs 15 residues. V was clipped by 2 bases and J by 1 base, with 11 bases between them. CDR1 is LNHDA, CDR2 SQIVND, per germline (reference sequence).

The DNA of the CDR3 is TGTGCCAGCAGTTACTTCACAGGGGGCGTTCCTGGCGAGCAGTACTTC. Its protein product is CASSYFTGGVPGEQYF. The chain uses TRBV6-6 and TRBJ2-7; 9 nucleotides match TRBD1. V was pared by 1 base and J by 6 bases, with 10 bases of the junction left unmatched. Germline V CDR1 and CDR2: MNHNY, SVGAGI (reference sequence). There are 16 residues in the CDR3.

The chain combines TRBV5-1 with TRBJ2-7, with D possibly TRBD1 on 5 matching bases. Per the germline V gene, CDR1 is SGHRS and CDR2 is YFSETQ. V was clipped by 1 base and J by 2 bases, with 10 bases between them. The CDR3 has 14 residues. This CDR3 reads CASSLLWGPYEQYF. The CDR3 DNA reads as TGCGCCAGCAGCTTGTTGTGGGGCCCCTACGAGCAGTACTTC.

The rearrangement uses TRBV6-5 and TRBJ2-1; TRBD1 might be the D (6 bases). The CDR3 has 15 amino acids. CDR1 and CDR2 (germline): MNHEY, SVGAGI. With 6 bases removed from V and 0 bases from J, the gap between germline ends came to 12 bases. The CDR3 nucleotides read TGTGCCAGCAGAAGACAGGATAGCTCCTACAATGAGCAGTTCTTC. Residues: CASRRQDSSYNEQFF.

This clone has a handful of counts. The chain carries TRBV27 and TRBJ1-2; possibly TRBD1 for D (6 bases). The CDR3 is 14 residues long. CDR1 and CDR2 from the germline V gene are MNHEY and SMNVEV (reference sequence). The V end was cut by 3 bases, the J end by 8 bases, with 16 bases between. CDR3 in amino acids: CASSFLDEGGGYTF. The CDR3 nucleotides read TGTGCCAGCAGTTTCCTCGATGAGGGGGGGGGCTACACCTTC.

V and J are TRBV10-3 and TRBJ2-1; D possibly corresponds to TRBD2 (6 bases). CDR1 is ENHRY, CDR2 SYGVKD, per germline. V shed 10 bases and J shed 8 bases, with 21 bases lying between them. CDR3 length equals 14 residues. CDR3 DNA: TGTGCCACCATAGACCGGGACTTTTCCGATGAGCAGTTCTTC. Its translation is CATIDRDFSDEQFF.

The chain employs TRBV27 and TRBJ1-3; D uncertain. The CDR3 totals 15 residues. V lost 3 bases, J lost 0 bases, and 9 bases lay in between. CDR1 is MNHEY, CDR2 SMNVEV, per germline (reference sequence). CDR3 nucleotides: TGTGCCAGCAGTTTCCGACAAAACTCTGGAAACACCATATATTTT. Translated, it gives CASSFRQNSGNTIYF.

Turning to this clone: The sample carries other DNA sequences with the same CDR3. CDR3 protein: CASSFTGQNTEAFF. The CDR3 DNA follows: TGTGCCAGCAGTTTTACAGGGCAGAACACTGAAGCTTTCTTT. The V gene is TRBV6-5, the J gene TRBJ1-1, with a possible D match to TRBD1 (6 bases). Germline loops: CDR1 MNHEY, CDR2 SVGAGI. The CDR3 has 14 residues. V was clipped by 4 bases and J by 1 base, with 10 bases between them.

CDR3 sequence: CASSRASGSSYNEQFF. CDR3 nucleotide sequence: TGCGCCAGCAGCCGGGCTAGCGGAAGCTCCTACAATGAGCAGTTCTTC. This rearrangement joins TRBV10-1 to TRBJ2-1, with 7 bases aligning to TRBD2. CDR1 is WNHNN and CDR2 is SYGVQD in the germline V gene (reference sequence). With V trimmed by 6 bases and J by 0 bases, 8 bases remained unmatched. The CDR3 is 16 amino acids.